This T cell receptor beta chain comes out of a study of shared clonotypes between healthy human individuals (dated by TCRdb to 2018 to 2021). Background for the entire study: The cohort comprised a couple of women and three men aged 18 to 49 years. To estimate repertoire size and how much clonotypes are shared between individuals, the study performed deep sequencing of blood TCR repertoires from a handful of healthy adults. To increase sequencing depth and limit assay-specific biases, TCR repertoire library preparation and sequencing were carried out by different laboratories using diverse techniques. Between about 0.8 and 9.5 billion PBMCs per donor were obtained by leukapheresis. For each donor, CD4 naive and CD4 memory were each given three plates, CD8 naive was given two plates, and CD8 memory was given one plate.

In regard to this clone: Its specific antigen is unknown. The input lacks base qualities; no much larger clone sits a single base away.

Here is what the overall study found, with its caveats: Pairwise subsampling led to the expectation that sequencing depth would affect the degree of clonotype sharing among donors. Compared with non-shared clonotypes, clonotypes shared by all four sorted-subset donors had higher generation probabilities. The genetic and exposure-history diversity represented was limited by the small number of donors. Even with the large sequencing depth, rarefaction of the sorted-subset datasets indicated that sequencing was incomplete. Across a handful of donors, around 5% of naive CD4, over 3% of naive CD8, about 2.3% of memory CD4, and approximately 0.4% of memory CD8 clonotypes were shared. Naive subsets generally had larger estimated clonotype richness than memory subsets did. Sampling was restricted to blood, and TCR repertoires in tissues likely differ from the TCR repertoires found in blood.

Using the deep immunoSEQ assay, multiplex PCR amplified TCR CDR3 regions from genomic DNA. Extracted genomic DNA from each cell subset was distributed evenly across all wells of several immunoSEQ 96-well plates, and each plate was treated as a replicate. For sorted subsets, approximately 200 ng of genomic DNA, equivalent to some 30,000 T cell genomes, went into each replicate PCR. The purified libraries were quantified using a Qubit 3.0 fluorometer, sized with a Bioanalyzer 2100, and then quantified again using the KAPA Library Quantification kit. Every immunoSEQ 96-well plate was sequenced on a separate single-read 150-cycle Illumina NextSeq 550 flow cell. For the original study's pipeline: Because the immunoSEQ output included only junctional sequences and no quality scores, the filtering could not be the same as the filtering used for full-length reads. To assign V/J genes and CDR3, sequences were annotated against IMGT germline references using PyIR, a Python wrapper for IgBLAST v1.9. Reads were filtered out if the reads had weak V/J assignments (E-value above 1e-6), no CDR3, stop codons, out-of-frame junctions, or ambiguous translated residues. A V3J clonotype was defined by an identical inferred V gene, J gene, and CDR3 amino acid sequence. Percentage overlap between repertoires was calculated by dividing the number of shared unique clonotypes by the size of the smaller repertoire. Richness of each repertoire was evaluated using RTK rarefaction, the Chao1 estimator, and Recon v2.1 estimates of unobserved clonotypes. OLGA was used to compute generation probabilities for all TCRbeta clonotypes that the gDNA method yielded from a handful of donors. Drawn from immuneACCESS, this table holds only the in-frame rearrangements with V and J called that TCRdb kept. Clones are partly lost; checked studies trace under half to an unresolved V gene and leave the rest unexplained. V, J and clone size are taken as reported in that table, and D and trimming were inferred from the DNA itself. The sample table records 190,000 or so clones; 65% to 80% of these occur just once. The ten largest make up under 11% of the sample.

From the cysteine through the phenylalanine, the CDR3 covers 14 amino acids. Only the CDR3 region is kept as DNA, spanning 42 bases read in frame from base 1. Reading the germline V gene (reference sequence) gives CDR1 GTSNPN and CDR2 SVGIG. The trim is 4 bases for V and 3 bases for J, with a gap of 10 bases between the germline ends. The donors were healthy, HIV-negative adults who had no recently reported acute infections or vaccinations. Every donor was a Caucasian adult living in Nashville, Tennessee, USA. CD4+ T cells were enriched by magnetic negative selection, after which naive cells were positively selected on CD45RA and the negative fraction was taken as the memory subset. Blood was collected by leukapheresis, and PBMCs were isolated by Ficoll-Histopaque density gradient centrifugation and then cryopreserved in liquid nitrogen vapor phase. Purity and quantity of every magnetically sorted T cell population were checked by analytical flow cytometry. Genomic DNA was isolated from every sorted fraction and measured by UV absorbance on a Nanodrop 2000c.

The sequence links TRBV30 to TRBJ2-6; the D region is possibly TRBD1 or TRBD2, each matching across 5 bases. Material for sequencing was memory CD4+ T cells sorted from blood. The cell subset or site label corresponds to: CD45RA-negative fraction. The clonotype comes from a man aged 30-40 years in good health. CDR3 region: CAWTMGVGANVLTF. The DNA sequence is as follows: TGTGCCTGGACTATGGGGGTTGGGGCCAACGTCCTGACTTTC. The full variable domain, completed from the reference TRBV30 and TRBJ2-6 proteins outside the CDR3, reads SQTIHQWPATLVQPVGSPLSLECTVEGTSNPNLYWYRQAAGRGLQLLFYSVGIGQISSEVPQNLSASRPQDRQFILSSKKLLLSDSGFYLCAWTMGVGANVLTFGAGSRLTVL.